This T cell receptor (beta chain) was identified during a study of T-cell memory formation after mild COVID-19. Study in general: Largely donor-specific TCR clusters were found. Study findings and constraints: Clones that contracted clustered mainly in CM and EM if CD4+ and in EMRA if CD8+. Detection of some responders pre-infection suggested pre-existing cross-reactive memory T cells participated.

Employing constant-segment primers, 5'RACE generated TCR alpha and TCR beta cDNA libraries bearing sample barcodes and UMIs. One entry per CDR3 protein results from TCRdb running MiXCR on the 5' RACE reads. The sample lists approximately 260,000 distinct CDR3 sequences, roughly 18% occurring once. As for this clonotype: Antigen: not known.

Looked up from germline, CDR1 is MNHEY and CDR2 is SVGAGI. The V end lost 0 bases, the J end lost 5 bases, and 10 bases lay between the germline ends. This CDR3 is built from 15 residues. The chain has TRBV6-5 and TRBJ1-4; D ambiguous. Sequencing was carried out using PBMCs or a T cell subset sorted from them (not recorded which). This sequence originates from a man aged 18 to 30 who had mild COVID-19 (a few samples of this study predate the infection). Cell type and time point are not known. CDR3 bases: TGTGCCAGCAGTTACTCGGCGGGTCAGAATGAAAAACTGTTTTTT. This sequence encodes CASSYSAGQNEKLFF.